These 10 T cell receptor beta chains were sequenced from one sample in a study of cytomegalovirus exposure and HLA in healthy donors (dated by TCRdb to about 2017). The method was the immunoSEQ multiplex PCR assay. TCRdb obtained this table from immuneACCESS and retained in-frame rearrangements with V and J assigned. These tables miss some clones; where compared with another copy, unresolved V genes account for less than half of the shortfall, and the remainder is unexplained. This sample lists some 83,000 clones; approximately 93% were detected once. The ten largest clones add up to roughly 2.1% of the sample. The sample consisted of PBMCs. Every receptor here comes from a woman under 30 in good health and CMV-seronegative.

The CDR3 region is CATSRRGGLQETQYF. CDR3 nucleotides: TGTGCCACCAGCAGGAGGGGGGGGCTCCAAGAGACCCAGTACTTC. The genes are TRBV15 and TRBJ2-5; TRBD2 might be the D (7 bases). The V gene's germline CDR1 is LNHNV and CDR2 YYDKDF (reference sequence). The V gene lost 3 bases and the J gene lost 1 base, with 12 bases spanning the gap. This CDR3 is 15 amino acids long.

The gene calls are TRBV7-8 and TRBJ2-7, with 12 bases lining up with TRBD2. Looked up from germline, CDR1 is SGHVS and CDR2 is FQNEAQ. The J segment lost 6 bases and the V segment lost 5 bases, leaving 5 bases of the junction unmatched. This CDR3 region has 14 residues. CDR3 in amino acids: CASSRTSGKGEQYF. In DNA, the CDR3 is TGTGCCAGCAGCCGGACTAGCGGGAAAGGCGAGCAGTACTTC.

V is TRBV6-1 and J is TRBJ1-3; D perhaps matches TRBD1 (5 bases). Germline CDR1 and CDR2: MNHNS and SASEGT. The germline V and J ends were trimmed by 4 bases and 1 base, with 8 bases remaining between them. The CDR3 is made up of 14 amino acids. The CDR3 is CASSVGDSGNTIYF. The CDR3 coding sequence is TGTGCCAGCAGTGTAGGGGATTCTGGAAACACCATATATTTT.

As DNA, the CDR3 is TGTGCCAGCAGTGCCCTGCCCGACGGACAGGGTTCGAATGGCTACACCTTC. It specifies CASSALPDGQGSNGYTF. The chain employs TRBV6-1 and TRBJ1-2; 8 nucleotides align to TRBD1. This CDR3 contains 17 residues. Trimming at V came to 4 bases and at J to 6 bases, leaving 16 bases not matched to a gene. Germline loops: CDR1 MNHNS, CDR2 SASEGT.

The J gene is TRBJ2-2, the V gene TRBV10-3; D might be TRBD2 (6 bases). Looked up from germline, CDR1 is ENHRY and CDR2 is SYGVKD. The CDR3 runs to 17 residues. Trimming shortened V by 7 bases and J by 0 bases, and 18 bases separated the two germline ends. The CDR3 spells CAITPGSGDSNTGELFF. The CDR3 bases are TGTGCCATCACCCCCGGGTCGGGAGACTCGAACACCGGGGAGCTGTTTTTT.

The V and J genes are TRBV6-5 and TRBJ1-2, with 7 bases identical to TRBD1. Germline CDR1 is MNHEY and CDR2 is SVGAGI. Trimming at V came to 5 bases and at J to 8 bases, leaving 8 bases not matched to a gene. The CDR3 runs to 13 residues. CDR3 DNA sequence: TGTGCCAGCAGTCGATGGACAGGCGGCGGCTACACCTTC. This codes for CASSRWTGGGYTF.

The gene calls are TRBV5-1 and TRBJ2-1; perhaps TRBD2 as D (6 bases). CDR3 length: 15 residues. Trimming took 0 bases from V and 3 from J, leaving 10 bases between them. Germline values: CDR1 SGHRS, CDR2 YFSETQ. Here the CDR3 DNA reads TGCGCCAGCAGCTTGGCGGGGGTAGACTACAATGAGCAGTTCTTC. Encoded protein: CASSLAGVDYNEQFF.

The chain employs TRBV4-1 and TRBJ2-1, with 10 nucleotides matching TRBD2. Looked up from germline, CDR1 is MGHRA and CDR2 is YSYEKL. This CDR3 region has 16 residues. V shed 1 base, J shed 3 bases, and the junction held 3 bases outside the gene matches. CDR3 sequence reads: CASSQVGLASYNEQFF. As DNA, the CDR3 is TGCGCCAGCAGCCAAGTGGGACTAGCGAGCTACAATGAGCAGTTCTTC.

V is TRBV6-4 and J is TRBJ1-1, with 7 bases aligning to TRBD1. The junction had 5 bases not matched to a gene; V was cut back by 5 bases and J by 2 bases. This CDR3 spans 14 amino acids. Looked up from germline, CDR1 is MRHNA and CDR2 is SNTAGT. The CDR3 sequence: CASSPGDSNTEAFF. For the CDR3, the DNA is TGTGCCAGCAGTCCTGGGGACAGCAACACTGAAGCTTTCTTT.

The CDR3 here is CASTLDRVYGYTF. The CDR3 DNA reads TGTGCCAGCACCCTCGACCGGGTCTATGGCTACACCTTC. The V gene is TRBV28, the J gene TRBJ1-2; D gene unclear. This CDR3 is built from 13 residues. Trimming removed 7 bases at V and 4 bases at J, with 13 bases between. In germline, CDR1 is MDHEN, CDR2 SYDVKM.